This passage covers 30 T cell receptor beta chains from one sample sequenced in a study of IL-17A CD8 T cells in psoriatic arthritis synovium. CD3+ T cells, isolated magnetically, got PMA and ionomycin for approximately 1.5 hours before cytokine secretion labeling. Synovial fluid was aspirated from actively inflamed joints of psoriatic arthritis patients. Clones were sequenced by immunoSEQ multiplex PCR, and TCRdb holds only the in-frame ones, with some missing. The sample contains 1,500 to 2,500 clones, approximately 66% of which appear only once. Sequencing was done on a sample of IL-17A+ (IFN-gamma+/-) memory CD8+ T cells from synovial fluid. The subset is: IL-17A+IFNgamma+/- memory CD8+ (Tc17) cells. These receptors came from a human donor with psoriatic arthritis.

Worth noting for this clone: At the DNA level, this CDR3 is encoded by other sequences in the same sample as well. The V and J genes are TRBV9 and TRBJ2-3; D possibly corresponds to TRBD2 (6 bases). The length of the CDR3 is 13 residues. Trimming took 3 bases from V and 5 from J, leaving 10 bases between them. Germline CDR1 and CDR2: SGDLS and YYNGEE. CDR3 DNA sequence: TGTGCCAGCAGCGGGAGGGCCGAAGATACGCAGTATTTT. This encodes CASSGRAEDTQYF.

The chain uses TRBV4-1 and TRBJ2-3, with a tentative D call TRBD2 (5 bases). Germline V gene lookup returns CDR1 MGHRA and CDR2 YSYEKL. The V end lost 1 base, the J end lost 7 bases, and 15 bases lay between the germline ends. The CDR3 extends over 15 amino acids. CDR3 sequence (DNA): TGCGCCAGCAGCCAAGTATCCGGGGATATGCATACGCAGTATTTT. Amino acids: CASSQVSGDMHTQYF.

CDR3 residues: CASSDPGGGHNEQFF. The CDR3, as DNA: TGTGCCAGCAGTGACCCGGGGGGGGGGCACAATGAGCAGTTCTTC. The chain joins TRBV2 to TRBJ2-1; 8 bases match TRBD2. CDR3 size: 15 residues. The J segment lost 5 bases and the V segment lost 3 bases, leaving 6 bases of the junction unmatched. Germline assignment: CDR1 SNHLY and CDR2 FYNNEI.

The chain employs TRBV6-6 and TRBJ2-3; unclear D gene. CDR3 length: 12 residues. Trimming cost V 1 base and J 4 bases, with 3 bases left between them. The germline CDR1 and CDR2 sequences are MNHNY and SVGAGI (reference sequence). CDR3 residues: CASSYWPDTQYF. In nucleotides, the CDR3 is TGTGCCAGCAGTTACTGGCCAGATACGCAGTATTTT.

The chain employs TRBV4-1 and TRBJ2-3, with 9 positions matching TRBD1. The V gene end was trimmed by 6 bases and the J gene end by 1 base; junction bases not matched to a gene: 5. The V gene's germline CDR1 is MGHRA and CDR2 YSYEKL. The CDR3 runs 15 residues. DNA of the CDR3: TGCGCCAGCAGTGAGACAGGGGGACGCACAGATACGCAGTATTTT. Protein: CASSETGGRTDTQYF.

Only a few counts were recorded for this clone. V is TRBV2 and J is TRBJ2-1; 8 nucleotides match TRBD2. J was trimmed by 4 bases and V by 8 bases; bases with no gene match: 4. The CDR3 has 13 amino acids. The germline V gene has CDR1 SNHLY and CDR2 FYNNEI. The CDR3 loop reads CASGLAGYNEQFF. For the CDR3, the DNA is TGTGCCAGCGGGCTAGCGGGTTACAATGAGCAGTTCTTC.

This chain uses TRBV6-4 with TRBJ2-1; possibly TRBD2 for D (5 bases). V lost 2 bases to trimming and J lost 7 bases, with 12 bases between them. Per germline, CDR1 MRHNA and CDR2 SNTAGT. This CDR3 has 14 residues. For the CDR3, the DNA is TGTGCCAGCAGTGACAGCAGAGAGGGAAATGAGCAGTTCTTC. It translates to CASSDSREGNEQFF.

The chain is built from TRBV4-2 and TRBJ2-4; tentatively, D is TRBD2 (6 bases). The length of the CDR3 is 19 residues. V was shortened by 1 base and J by 0 bases, with 19 bases between the two germline ends. The germline CDR1 and CDR2 sequences are LGHNA and YNFKEQ. The CDR3 here is CASSQAAAPSDLAKNIQYF. The CDR3 bases are TGTGCCAGCAGCCAAGCTGCCGCCCCTAGCGATCTAGCCAAAAACATTCAGTACTTC.

This chain uses TRBV27 with TRBJ1-1; TRBD1 is a possible D gene (5 bases). In germline, CDR1 is MNHEY, CDR2 SMNVEV (reference sequence). CDR3 size: 14 residues. V shed 4 bases and J shed 2 bases, with 11 bases lying between them. The CDR3 DNA reads as TGTGCCAGCAGTTCGCACAGGAGTAACACTGAAGCTTTCTTT. Translation gives CASSSHRSNTEAFF.

The V gene is TRBV18, the J gene TRBJ2-1; TRBD2 matches 12 bases. V lost 3 bases and J lost 2; bases outside the gene matches: 14. Per the germline V gene, CDR1 is KGHSH and CDR2 is LQKENI. CDR3 length equals 20 residues. CDR3 sequence: CASSPERTSGISRTYNEQFF. CDR3 nucleotide sequence: TGTGCCAGCTCACCTGAACGGACTAGCGGGATCTCCCGAACCTACAATGAGCAGTTCTTC.

The chain links TRBV9 to TRBJ2-3, with D perhaps matching TRBD1 (6 bases). The CDR3 is 13 residues long. V lost 0 bases and J 10 bases, leaving 12 bases between the germline ends. From germline, CDR1 is SGDLS and CDR2 YYNGEE. The CDR3 is CASSVVVEGAQYF. CDR3 nucleotide sequence: TGTGCCAGCAGCGTAGTAGTAGAGGGGGCGCAGTATTTT.

The DNA for the CDR3 is TGTGCCAGCAGTGAGGGGACAGGGGAAGGCTACGAGCAGTACTTC. It yields the protein CASSEGTGEGYEQYF. This chain links TRBV6-4 with TRBJ2-7; 10 bases match TRBD1. CDR3 length equals 15 residues. With V trimmed by 3 bases and J by 3 bases, 5 bases remained unmatched. The germline gives CDR1 MRHNA, CDR2 SNTAGT.

This clone turned up a few times. The chain joins TRBV2 to TRBJ2-1; no firm D call. The CDR3 runs 13 residues. V lost 7 bases to trimming and J lost 7 bases, with 14 bases between them. Germline CDR1 reads SNHLY; CDR2 reads FYNNEI. Written as DNA, the CDR3 is TGTGCCAGCAATGAGGCTGCCTTAAATGAGCAGTTCTTC. This gives the protein CASNEAALNEQFF.

This clone was detected only once. The chain is built from TRBV4-3 and TRBJ2-6; D unclear. Germline V gene data show CDR1 as LGHNA and CDR2 as YSLEER. Trimming stripped 1 base from V and 1 base from J, with 8 bases between. The CDR3 runs 16 residues. The CDR3 loop reads CASSQATGSGANVLTF. Here the CDR3 DNA reads TGCGCCAGCAGCCAAGCGACCGGATCTGGGGCCAACGTCCTGACTTTC.

The chain couples TRBV4-2 to TRBJ2-6, with D perhaps TRBD2 (6 bases). Trimming removed 0 bases at V and 4 bases at J, with 10 bases between. From germline, CDR1 is LGHNA and CDR2 YNFKEQ. There are 16 residues in the CDR3. CDR3 in amino acids: CASSQDGGVGANVLTF. CDR3 nucleotides: TGTGCCAGCAGCCAAGATGGAGGGGTGGGGGCCAACGTCCTGACTTTC.

The gene calls are TRBV6-1 and TRBJ2-3; TRBD2 aligns across 12 bases. The ends lost 5 bases at V and 5 bases at J; junction bases unmatched: 5. The CDR3 has 15 residues. Germline V gene lookup returns CDR1 MNHNS and CDR2 SASEGT. This CDR3 is CASSTLAGGEDTQYF. CDR3 nucleotides: TGTGCCAGCAGTACACTAGCGGGAGGCGAAGATACGCAGTATTTT.

The rearrangement links TRBV28 to TRBJ2-7; the match to TRBD2 covers 8 bases. The germline V gene encodes CDR1 MDHEN and CDR2 SYDVKM. The J segment lost 5 bases and the V segment lost 6 bases, leaving 12 bases of the junction unmatched. The CDR3 runs 15 residues. The CDR3 loop reads CASRLRAGGTDEQYF. CDR3 DNA: TGTGCCAGCAGACTCCGGGCGGGAGGTACAGACGAGCAGTACTTC.

This clone was seen once. CDR3 region: CASSFLAGDSGELFF. The CDR3 nucleotides are TGTGCCAGCAGTTTTCTAGCGGGAGATTCCGGGGAGCTGTTTTTT. The chain is built from TRBV28 and TRBJ2-2, with 10 bases fitting TRBD2. After removal of 3 bases from V and 6 bases from J, the junction contained 4 bases not matched to a gene. The CDR3 sequence is 15 residues long. Germline V lookup: CDR1 MDHEN, CDR2 SYDVKM.

The rearrangement uses TRBV5-8 and TRBJ1-5; D unclear. Germline loops: CDR1 SGHTS, CDR2 YDEGEE. The V gene lost 2 bases and the J gene lost 2 bases, with 17 bases spanning the gap. The CDR3 is made up of 17 amino acids. CDR3 DNA sequence: TGTGCCAGCAGCTTTGTAACGGCCCGGGAAGGCAATCAGCCCCAGCATTTT. It translates to CASSFVTAREGNQPQHF.

The chain is built from TRBV5-4 and TRBJ1-2; a possible D gene is TRBD1 (5 bases). CDR3 length equals 15 residues. In germline, CDR1 is SGHNT, CDR2 YYREEE (reference sequence). Trimming pared 0 bases from V and 4 bases from J, leaving 13 bases between. CDR3: CASSLEGGAPYGYTF. CDR3 nucleotide sequence: TGTGCCAGCAGCTTGGAGGGAGGGGCTCCCTATGGCTACACCTTC.

The gene calls are TRBV18 and TRBJ2-1, with 7 nucleotides matching TRBD2. The length of the CDR3 is 16 residues. With 5 bases clipped from V and 1 base from J, the junction kept 8 bases outside the gene matches. Germline V CDR1 and CDR2: KGHSH, LQKENI. The CDR3 nucleotides are TGTGCCAGCTCAGTACCTAGCGGATATTCCTACAATGAGCAGTTCTTC. It specifies CASSVPSGYSYNEQFF.

The rearrangement uses TRBV2 and TRBJ2-7; 7 bases are a match to TRBD2. Looked up from germline, CDR1 is SNHLY and CDR2 is FYNNEI. The CDR3 is 13 amino acids. Here the CDR3 reads CAGEGVNFHEQYV. In DNA form, the CDR3 reads TGTGCAGGGGAGGGAGTCAATTTCCACGAGCAGTACGTC.

The V gene is TRBV10-3, the J gene TRBJ2-1, with 13 positions matching TRBD2. Germline-derived CDR1 and CDR2 are ENHRY and SYGVKD. The CDR3 covers 18 residues. Trimming took 2 bases from V and 5 from J; bases not matched to a gene: 9. This CDR3 reads CAISEPGLAGDVNNEQFF. The CDR3 bases are TGTGCCATCAGTGAGCCTGGACTAGCGGGAGACGTAAACAATGAGCAGTTCTTC.

J is TRBJ2-1 and V is TRBV6-4, with D perhaps matching TRBD1 (6 bases). V was cut by 0 bases and J by 5 bases, with 8 bases left in between. The germline V gene has CDR1 MRHNA and CDR2 SNTAGT. CDR3 size: 14 residues. CDR3 in DNA: TGTGCCAGCAGTGACTCGACAGGCCACAATGAGCAGTTCTTC. It is translated as CASSDSTGHNEQFF.

The V call is TRBV10-2, the J call TRBJ2-7; TRBD2 matches at 15 bases. Germline trimming cut 7 bases from V and 2 bases from J; bases unmatched to any gene: 6. The CDR3 loop spans 16 amino acids. The V gene's germline CDR1 is WSHSY and CDR2 SAAADI. The CDR3, as DNA: TGCGCCAGCATCTGGACTAGCGGGAGGGAAGCCTACGAGCAGTACTTC. Residues: CASIWTSGREAYEQYF.

V gene TRBV11-2 combines with J gene TRBJ2-5; the D gene is possibly TRBD1 (5 bases). Looked up from germline, CDR1 is SGHAT and CDR2 is FQNNGV. V lost 2 bases and J 1 base, leaving 8 bases between the germline ends. CDR3 length: 14 amino acids. The CDR3 bases are TGTGCCAGCAGCTTACACGACAGCCAAGAGACCCAGTACTTC. This gives the protein CASSLHDSQETQYF.

The chain joins TRBV7-6 to TRBJ2-3; TRBD2 might be the D (5 bases). The CDR3 runs 14 residues. Per the germline V gene, CDR1 is SGHVS and CDR2 is FNYEAQ. Between the trimmed V and J ends, which lost 5 bases and 4 bases, there was a span of 13 bases. The CDR3 coding sequence is TGTGCCAGCAGCCCAGGACCCGGGGCAGATACGCAGTATTTT. It encodes CASSPGPGADTQYF. The complete variable domain, with remaining parts taken from reference TRBV7-6 and TRBJ2-3, reads GAGVSQSPRYKVTKRGQDVALRCDPISGHVSLYWYRQALGQGPEFLTYFNYEAQQDKSGLPNDRFSAERPEGSISTLTIQRTEQRDSAMYRCASSPGPGADTQYFGPGTRLTVL.

This clone was seen more than once but under ten times. The chain links TRBV30 to TRBJ2-5; D possibly corresponds to TRBD2 (6 bases). From germline, CDR1 is GTSNPN and CDR2 SVGIG (reference sequence). Trimming took off 1 base at V and 4 bases at J, with 19 bases between the two ends. CDR3 length: 16 amino acids. The CDR3 here is CAWSGGGGALLETQYF. As DNA, the CDR3 is TGTGCCTGGAGTGGGGGCGGCGGGGCCCTTTTAGAGACCCAGTACTTC.

The rearrangement joins TRBV6-6 to TRBJ2-7; 7 positions match TRBD2. Unmatched junction bases numbered 4, after V lost 0 bases and J lost 5 bases. Per the germline V gene, CDR1 is MNHNY and CDR2 is SVGAGI (reference sequence). CDR3 length equals 14 residues. The CDR3: CASSYSGGGNEQYV. CDR3 DNA: TGTGCCAGCAGTTACTCGGGGGGAGGGAACGAGCAGTACGTC.

V usage is TRBV9 and J usage is TRBJ2-1; 9 bases agree with TRBD2. The CDR3 is 15 amino acids. With 3 bases clipped from V and 8 bases from J, the junction kept 9 bases outside the gene matches. Germline V lookup: CDR1 SGDLS, CDR2 YYNGEE. The CDR3 nucleotides are TGTGCCAGCAGCGCGACGCTAGCGGGATATGATGAGCAGTTCTTC. It specifies CASSATLAGYDEQFF.